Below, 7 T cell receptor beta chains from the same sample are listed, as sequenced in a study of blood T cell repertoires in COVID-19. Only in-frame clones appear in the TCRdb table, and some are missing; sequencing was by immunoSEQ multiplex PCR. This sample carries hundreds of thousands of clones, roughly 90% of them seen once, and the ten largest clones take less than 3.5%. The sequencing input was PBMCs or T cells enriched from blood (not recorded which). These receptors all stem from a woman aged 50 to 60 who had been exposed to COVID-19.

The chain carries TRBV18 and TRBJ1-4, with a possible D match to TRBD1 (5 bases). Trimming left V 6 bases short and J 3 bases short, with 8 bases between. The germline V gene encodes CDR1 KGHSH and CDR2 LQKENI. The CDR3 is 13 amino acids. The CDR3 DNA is TGTGCCAGCTCTGGGGGGTCTAATGAAAAACTGTTTTTT. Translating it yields CASSGGSNEKLFF. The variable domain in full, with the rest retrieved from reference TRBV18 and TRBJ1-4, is NAGVMQNPRHLVRRRGQEARLRCSPMKGHSHVYWYRQLPEEGLKFMVYLQKENIIDESGMPKERFSAEFPKEGPSILRIQQVVRGDSAAYFCASSGGSNEKLFFGSGTQLSVL.

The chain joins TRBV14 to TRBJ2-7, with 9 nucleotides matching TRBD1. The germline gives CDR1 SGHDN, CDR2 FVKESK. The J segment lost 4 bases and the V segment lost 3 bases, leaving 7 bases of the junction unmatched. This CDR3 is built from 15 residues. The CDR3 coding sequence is TGTGCCAGCAGCCAGAGCGGACAGGGGCTGTACGAGCAGTACTTC. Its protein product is CASSQSGQGLYEQYF.

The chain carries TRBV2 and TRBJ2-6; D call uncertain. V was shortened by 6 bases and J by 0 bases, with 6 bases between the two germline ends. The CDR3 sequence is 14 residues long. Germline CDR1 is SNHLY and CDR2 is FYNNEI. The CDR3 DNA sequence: TGTGCCAGCAGGACACGCTCTGGGGCCAACGTCCTGACTTTC. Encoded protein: CASRTRSGANVLTF.

CDR3 amino acids: CASSPPSGGASEQFF. In DNA form, the CDR3 reads TGTGCCAGCTCACCGCCTAGCGGGGGGGCGAGTGAGCAGTTCTTC. This rearrangement joins TRBV18 to TRBJ2-1, with 12 bases that match TRBD2. Germline assignment: CDR1 KGHSH and CDR2 LQKENI. This CDR3 is 15 amino acids long. With V trimmed by 3 bases and J by 9 bases, 6 bases remained unmatched.

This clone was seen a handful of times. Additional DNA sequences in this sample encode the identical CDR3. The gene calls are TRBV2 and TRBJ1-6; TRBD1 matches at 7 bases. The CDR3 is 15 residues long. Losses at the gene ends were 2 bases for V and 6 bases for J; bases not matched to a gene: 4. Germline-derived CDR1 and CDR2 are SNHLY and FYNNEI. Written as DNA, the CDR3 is TGTGCCAGCAGTGAACGACAGGGAGCTAATTCACCCCTCCACTTT. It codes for CASSERQGANSPLHF.

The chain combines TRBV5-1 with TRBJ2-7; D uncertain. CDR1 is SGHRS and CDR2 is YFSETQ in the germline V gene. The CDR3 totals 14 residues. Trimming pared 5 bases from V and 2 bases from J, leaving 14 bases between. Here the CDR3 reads CASRDARSTYEQYF. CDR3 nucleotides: TGCGCCAGCAGAGATGCTCGGTCCACCTACGAGCAGTACTTC.

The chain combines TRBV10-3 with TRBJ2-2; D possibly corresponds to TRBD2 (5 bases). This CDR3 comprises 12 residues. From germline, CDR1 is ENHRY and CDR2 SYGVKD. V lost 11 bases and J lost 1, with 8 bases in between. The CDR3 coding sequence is TGTGCCCTTGGGAGGAACACCGGGGAGCTGTTTTTT. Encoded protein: CALGRNTGELFF.